This T cell receptor beta chain was obtained from a study of kidney transplant recipient with SARS-CoV-2 infection. As concerns this clonotype: The junction shows a germline mismatch at one end, possibly a read error.

The CDR3 is 14 residues long. Germline CDR1 KGHSH, CDR2 LQKENI. In TCRdb, the reads were re-called with MiXCR into one record per CDR3 protein. The table has about 250,000 distinct CDR3 sequences, roughly 26% seen once; the top ten hold less than 8.5%. This clonotype was obtained from a young adult male patient who had COVID-19 and was a kidney transplant recipient. The graft donor may have contributed some T cells. The V and J genes are TRBV18 and TRBJ2-4; the D gene is possibly TRBD2 (5 bases). This specimen consisted of a blood sample, obtained at baseline and on roughly day 120 from a kidney transplant recipient. The CDR3 DNA sequence: TGTGCCAGCTCCTTCGGTCTAGCCAAAAGCATTCAGTACTTC. It codes for CASSFGLAKSIQYF.